The 17 T cell receptor beta chains listed next were all sequenced from one sample in a study of control samples from healthy donors and cancer patients. The table came from immunoSEQ multiplex PCR; TCRdb's copy has only in-frame clones and leaves some out. Here the sample spans about 150,000 clones, 89% being singletons. The material sequenced was blood. These receptors came from a man aged 25-45 years in good health.

The rearrangement joins TRBV7-2 to TRBJ2-7; TRBD2 aligns across 7 bases. The CDR3 totals 14 residues. From germline, CDR1 is SGHTA and CDR2 FQGNSA. V was clipped by 5 bases and J by 0 bases; unmatched bases: 4. CDR3 DNA: TGTGCCAGCAGCGTGACTAGCCGCTCCTACGAGCAGTACTTC. Encoded protein: CASSVTSRSYEQYF.

J is TRBJ1-4 and V is TRBV6-5, with unresolved D. Germline loops: CDR1 MNHEY, CDR2 SVGAGI. Trimming stripped 6 bases from V and 0 bases from J, with 8 bases between. The CDR3 is made up of 14 amino acids. Here the CDR3 reads CASRMVATNEKLFF. The CDR3 coding sequence is TGTGCCAGCAGGATGGTTGCAACTAATGAAAAACTGTTTTTT.

The chain employs TRBV6-6 and TRBJ2-7, with D tentatively TRBD1 (6 bases). The CDR3 length is 18 residues. V was clipped by 5 bases and J by 2 bases, with 25 bases between them. Germline CDR1 is MNHNY and CDR2 is SVGAGI (reference sequence). This chain's CDR3 is CASSPQGNPILMPYEQYF. CDR3 nucleotide sequence: TGTGCCAGCAGTCCACAGGGAAATCCCATCCTGATGCCCTACGAGCAGTACTTC.

The genes are TRBV13 and TRBJ2-2; D perhaps matches TRBD1 (7 bases). This CDR3 has 16 residues. From germline, CDR1 is PRHDT and CDR2 FYEKMQ (reference sequence). Trimming left V 5 bases short and J 1 base short, with 14 bases between. CDR3 bases: TGTGCCAGCAGCGCTCAGGGGGGCAGGAACACCGGGGAGCTGTTTTTT. This gives the protein CASSAQGGRNTGELFF. Based on the CDR3 plus reference TRBV13 and TRBJ2-2, the full variable domain is AAGVIQSPRHLIKEKRETATLKCYPIPRHDTVYWYQQGPGQDPQFLISFYEKMQSDKGSIPDRFSAQQFSDYHSELNMSSLELGDSALYFCASSAQGGRNTGELFFGEGSRLTVL.

The V and J genes are TRBV6-2 or TRBV6-3 and TRBJ2-3; no clear D gene. Germline assignment: CDR1 MNHEY and CDR2 SVGEGT. Trimming cost V 2 bases and J 6 bases, with 9 bases left between them. CDR3 size: 13 residues. In DNA, the CDR3 is TGTGCCAGCAGTTACCTCGGCGCGGATACGCAGTATTTT. It specifies CASSYLGADTQYF.

This clone appeared a few times. The rearrangement links TRBV7-3 to TRBJ2-3; no clear D. In germline, CDR1 is SGHTA, CDR2 FQGTGA. The V and J ends lost 5 bases and 6 bases respectively, with 9 bases between them. CDR3 length: 12 residues. CDR3 amino acids: CASSLMADTQYF. CDR3 bases: TGTGCCAGCAGCCTAATGGCGGATACGCAGTATTTT.

This clone occurred once. The chain carries TRBV29-1 and TRBJ2-7; 8 bases are a match to TRBD1. The V and J ends lost 7 bases and 4 bases, in that order; junction bases with no gene match: 6. The CDR3 extends over 12 amino acids. The germline CDR1 and CDR2 sequences are SQVTM and ANQGSEA. The CDR3 DNA sequence: TGCAGCGGAGGACAGGGTAATTACGAGCAGTACTTC. Amino acids: CSGGQGNYEQYF.

V and J are TRBV4-3 and TRBJ1-1; D remains ambiguous. Germline assignment: CDR1 LGHNA and CDR2 YSLEER. There are 13 residues in the CDR3. Between the trimmed V and J ends, which lost 4 bases and 1 base, there was a span of 7 bases. CDR3 loop: CASSPTPNTEAFF. CDR3 coding DNA: TGCGCCAGCAGCCCGACACCGAACACTGAAGCTTTCTTT.

This clone was seen many times. V gene TRBV11-3 combines with J gene TRBJ2-7; TRBD2 matches 12 bases. The J segment lost 5 bases and the V segment lost 4 bases, leaving 9 bases of the junction unmatched. The CDR3 totals 16 residues. Germline V CDR1 and CDR2: SGHNT, YENEEA. CDR3 protein: CASSSTLAGGSHEQYF. The CDR3 DNA is TGTGCCAGCAGCTCTACACTAGCGGGAGGTAGCCACGAGCAGTACTTC.

The V and J genes are TRBV11-2 and TRBJ2-7; D gene uncertain. V was clipped by 4 bases and J by 3 bases, with 4 bases between them. There are 11 residues in the CDR3. Per germline, CDR1 SGHAT and CDR2 FQNNGV. The CDR3, as DNA: TGTGCCAGCAGCTCGAACTACGAGCAGTACTTC. This gives the protein CASSSNYEQYF. Together with reference TRBV11-2 and TRBJ2-7, the CDR3 gives the full variable domain: EAGVAQSPRYKIIEKRQSVAFWCNPISGHATLYWYQQILGQGPKLLIQFQNNGVVDDSQLPKDRFSAERLKGVDSTLKIQPAKLEDSAVYLCASSSNYEQYFGPGTRLTVT.

The V call is TRBV5-4, the J call TRBJ2-5, with D hard to call. Germline assignment: CDR1 SGHNT and CDR2 YYREEE (reference sequence). The CDR3 is made up of 14 amino acids. Trimming left V 0 bases short and J 1 base short, with 7 bases between. CDR3 residues: CASSLVGSQETQYF. The CDR3 DNA sequence: TGTGCCAGCAGCTTGGTGGGGTCCCAAGAGACCCAGTACTTC.

This clone was detected a few times. The V and J genes are TRBV6-1 and TRBJ2-7; tentative D call: TRBD2 (6 bases). Trimming left V 2 bases short and J 7 bases short, with 18 bases between. CDR1 MNHNS and CDR2 SASEGT come from the germline V gene. There are 15 residues in the CDR3. Here the CDR3 DNA reads TGTGCCAGCAGTGAATCCGGGGACGGGGCGGGAGAGCAGTACTTC. Protein product: CASSESGDGAGEQYF.

The V gene is TRBV15, the J gene TRBJ1-5, with a possible D match to TRBD1 (5 bases). Between the trimmed V and J ends, which lost 1 base and 5 bases, there was a span of 9 bases. Germline V CDR1 and CDR2: LNHNV, YYDKDF (reference sequence). This CDR3 is built from 14 residues. The CDR3 DNA reads TGTGCCACCAGCAGAGGGGGGGATGATCAGCCCCAGCATTTT. Its translation: CATSRGGDDQPQHF.

The chain carries TRBV4-3 and TRBJ2-6; no clear D gene. The V end lost 0 bases, the J end lost 0 bases, and 9 bases lay between the germline ends. Per the germline V gene, CDR1 is LGHNA and CDR2 is YSLEER. The CDR3 has 17 amino acids. The CDR3 DNA is TGCGCCAGCAGCCAAGATAATGCCAACTCTGGGGCCAACGTCCTGACTTTC. Its protein is CASSQDNANSGANVLTF.

The chain combines TRBV11-1 with TRBJ2-7, with D perhaps matching TRBD1 (5 bases). Germline assignment: CDR1 SGHAT and CDR2 FQDESV (reference sequence). V gave up 6 bases and J gave up 5 bases, with 11 bases separating them. This CDR3 is built from 12 residues. For the CDR3, the DNA is TGTGCCAGCAGTCCCAGCAGGGACGAGCAGTACTTC. Encoded protein: CASSPSRDEQYF.

J is TRBJ1-1 and V is TRBV18; no clear D. The CDR3 loop spans 11 amino acids. Germline V lookup: CDR1 KGHSH, CDR2 LQKENI. The V gene lost 8 bases and the J gene lost 7 bases, with 11 bases spanning the gap. CDR3 sequence reads: CASRRESEAFF. DNA for the CDR3: TGTGCCAGCCGGCGGGAGAGTGAAGCTTTCTTT. The whole variable domain, remainder taken from reference TRBV18 and TRBJ1-1, is NAGVMQNPRHLVRRRGQEARLRCSPMKGHSHVYWYRQLPEEGLKFMVYLQKENIIDESGMPKERFSAEFPKEGPSILRIQQVVRGDSAAYFCASRRESEAFFGQGTRLTVV.

CDR3 sequence (DNA): TGTGCCAGTAGTATTGGGACAGGGATTCCCTACGAGCAGTACTTC. It specifies CASSIGTGIPYEQYF. The V gene is TRBV19, the J gene TRBJ2-7; 9 bases line up with TRBD1. CDR1 and CDR2 from the germline V gene are LNHDA and SQIVND (reference sequence). The CDR3 sequence is 15 residues long. Unmatched junction bases numbered 5, after V lost 3 bases and J lost 2 bases.